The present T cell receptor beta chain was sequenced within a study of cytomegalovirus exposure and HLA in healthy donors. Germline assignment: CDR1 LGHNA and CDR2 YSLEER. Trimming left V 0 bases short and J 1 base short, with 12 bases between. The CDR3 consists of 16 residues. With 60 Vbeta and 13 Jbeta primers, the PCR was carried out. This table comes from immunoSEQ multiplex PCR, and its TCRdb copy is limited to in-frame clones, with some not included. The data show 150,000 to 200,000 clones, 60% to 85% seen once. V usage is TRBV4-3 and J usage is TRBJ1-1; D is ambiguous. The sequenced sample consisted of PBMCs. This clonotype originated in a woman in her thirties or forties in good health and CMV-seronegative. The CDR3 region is CASSQDPPPKNTEAFF. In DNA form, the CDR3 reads TGCGCCAGCAGCCAAGACCCCCCCCCTAAGAACACTGAAGCTTTCTTT.